Listed here are 21 T cell receptor beta chains from one sample, sequenced in a study of blood T cell repertoires in COVID-19. Assay used: immunoSEQ multiplex PCR; TCRdb lists only in-frame clones, some missing. The sample shows some 220,000 clones, around 84% of them seen only once. The sequenced material came from peripheral blood. These receptors all come from a woman aged 60-75 years who had recovered from COVID-19.

The gene calls are TRBV12-3 or TRBV12-4 and TRBJ1-1; D is unclear. The V gene lost 5 bases and the J gene lost 0 bases, with 7 bases spanning the gap. The CDR3 consists of 13 residues. The CDR3 DNA reads as TGTGCCAGCAGTGTCCACATGAACACTGAAGCTTTCTTT. Translated: CASSVHMNTEAFF.

This clone was detected only a few times. The chain uses TRBV5-5 and TRBJ1-4; D not certain. With 1 base removed from V and 0 bases from J, the gap between germline ends came to 7 bases. The CDR3 is 15 amino acids. Germline CDR1 SGHKS, CDR2 YYEKEE (reference sequence). The CDR3 region has the DNA TGTGCCAGCAGCTTGACAGTCGCAACTAATGAAAAACTGTTTTTT. This gives the protein CASSLTVATNEKLFF.

This clone was observed a handful of times. The J gene is TRBJ1-6, the V gene TRBV4-3; no firm D call. The ends were cut back, 3 bases at V and 5 bases at J, with 5 bases in the middle. CDR1 and CDR2 (germline): LGHNA, YSLEER. CDR3 length equals 13 residues. The CDR3: CASSQADNSPLHF. DNA of the CDR3: TGCGCCAGCAGCCAGGCGGATAATTCACCCCTCCACTTT.

The sample holds one count of this clone. V gene TRBV6-2 or TRBV6-3 combines with J gene TRBJ1-1, with D perhaps matching TRBD1 (5 bases). Germline values: CDR1 MNHEY, CDR2 SVGEGT. This CDR3 contains 13 residues. V shed 6 bases and J shed 5 bases, with 13 bases lying between them. The CDR3 coding sequence is TGTGCCAGCAGCCCCGGGGGGGAAACTGAAGCTTTCTTT. Residues: CASSPGGETEAFF.

The V and J genes are TRBV3-1 (or the pseudogene TRBV3-2) and TRBJ2-5; a weak D match, TRBD2 (5 bases). Deletions cut 0 bases from V and 4 bases from J, with 12 bases between. The germline gives CDR1 LGHDT, CDR2 YNNKEL (reference sequence). This CDR3 is built from 15 residues. The CDR3 nucleotides read TGTGCCAGCAGCCAAGATAGCGTCGGTGTAGAGACCCAGTACTTC. As protein: CASSQDSVGVETQYF.

As concerns this clone: At the DNA level, this CDR3 is encoded by other sequences in the same sample as well. The rearrangement joins TRBV27 to TRBJ1-6; TRBD1 agrees at 7 bases. CDR3 length: 16 amino acids. V lost 5 bases to trimming and J lost 0 bases; unmatched junction nucleotides: 4. Germline CDR1 MNHEY, CDR2 SMNVEV (reference sequence). CDR3 DNA: TGTGCCAGCAGTCGACAGGGAAGCTCCTATAATTCACCCCTCCACTTT. It codes for CASSRQGSSYNSPLHF.

This chain connects TRBV2 to TRBJ1-5; D is uncertain. In germline, CDR1 is SNHLY, CDR2 FYNNEI. V lost 4 bases, J lost 5 bases, and 9 bases lay in between. This CDR3 contains 13 residues. The CDR3 bases are TGTGCCAGCAGTGTTAGCCAATATCAGCCCCAGCATTTT. Translated: CASSVSQYQPQHF.

DNA for the CDR3: TGTGCCAGGCGTCCGGACAGGGAGTGGGAAACTGAAGCTTTCTTT. This codes for CARRPDREWETEAFF. The chain uses TRBV19 and TRBJ1-1; 8 nucleotides align to TRBD1. Germline-derived CDR1 and CDR2 are LNHDA and SQIVND (reference sequence). The ends lost 9 bases at V and 5 bases at J; junction bases unmatched: 14. The CDR3 totals 15 residues.

The V gene is TRBV5-1, the J gene TRBJ1-1; tentatively, D is TRBD1 (6 bases). Germline assignment: CDR1 SGHRS and CDR2 YFSETQ. V was shortened by 4 bases and J by 4 bases, with 20 bases between the two germline ends. CDR3 length: 16 amino acids. CDR3 amino acids: CASSRGTLEGSTEAFF. CDR3 nucleotides: TGCGCCAGCAGCCGAGGGACACTCGAGGGTAGCACTGAAGCTTTCTTT.

This clone has just a few counts. The chain joins TRBV18 to TRBJ2-3; weak D call: TRBD2 (5 bases). This CDR3 has 16 amino acids. V was clipped by 2 bases and J by 0 bases, with 12 bases between them. Germline V gives CDR1 KGHSH, CDR2 LQKENI. CDR3 DNA sequence: TGTGCCAGCTCACCATTAAGTCGGGGTAGCACAGATACGCAGTATTTT. It codes for CASSPLSRGSTDTQYF. The full variable domain, completed using reference TRBV18 and TRBJ2-3, is NAGVMQNPRHLVRRRGQEARLRCSPMKGHSHVYWYRQLPEEGLKFMVYLQKENIIDESGMPKERFSAEFPKEGPSILRIQQVVRGDSAAYFCASSPLSRGSTDTQYFGPGTRLTVL.

J is TRBJ1-2 and V is TRBV18; 11 nucleotides agree with TRBD1. This CDR3 has 18 amino acids. V lost 2 bases and J lost 3; bases outside the gene matches: 11. CDR1 KGHSH and CDR2 LQKENI come from the germline V gene. This CDR3 is CASSPGPARGQGDYGYTF. DNA for the CDR3: TGTGCCAGCTCACCAGGGCCAGCTCGGGGACAGGGGGACTATGGCTACACCTTC.

V usage is TRBV5-5 and J usage is TRBJ1-1; 7 positions agree with TRBD1. Germline lookup yields CDR1 SGHKS and CDR2 YYEKEE (reference sequence). The CDR3 is made up of 13 amino acids. J was trimmed by 4 bases and V by 5 bases; bases with no gene match: 5. The chain's CDR3 is CASRRDSRTEAFF. CDR3 in DNA: TGTGCCAGCAGGCGGGACAGCCGCACTGAAGCTTTCTTT.

The chain carries TRBV9 and TRBJ1-1, with TRBD1 identical over 8 bases. V lost 2 bases to trimming and J lost 4 bases; unmatched junction nucleotides: 7. CDR1 and CDR2 from the germline V gene are SGDLS and YYNGEE. The CDR3 consists of 15 residues. The CDR3 coding sequence is TGTGCCAGCAGCGTGGACGGACAGGGCGGCACTGAAGCTTTCTTT. This codes for CASSVDGQGGTEAFF.

The rearrangement links TRBV3-1 (or the pseudogene TRBV3-2) to TRBJ2-5, with D perhaps matching TRBD2 (6 bases). V shed 2 bases and J shed 0 bases, with 7 bases lying between them. CDR1 is LGHDT, CDR2 YNNKEL, per germline (reference sequence). The CDR3 length is 14 residues. The CDR3 loop reads CASSQTSYQETQYF. CDR3 nucleotide sequence: TGTGCCAGCAGCCAAACTAGCTACCAAGAGACCCAGTACTTC.

V gene TRBV5-5 combines with J gene TRBJ2-7, with 8 bases aligning to TRBD1. The CDR3 is 13 amino acids. Trimming removed 6 bases from V and 2 bases from J; junction bases left unmatched: 4. Germline V CDR1 and CDR2: SGHKS, YYEKEE (reference sequence). The CDR3: CASNKQGAYEQYF. The CDR3 DNA reads as TGTGCCAGCAATAAACAGGGGGCCTACGAGCAGTACTTC.

The chain carries TRBV11-2 and TRBJ1-1, with D possibly matching TRBD1 (6 bases). Germline values: CDR1 SGHAT, CDR2 FQNNGV. V dropped 5 bases and J dropped 0 bases, with 13 bases sitting between them. The CDR3 loop spans 15 amino acids. The CDR3 protein is CASSRLSGVNTEAFF. In DNA form, the CDR3 reads TGTGCCAGCAGCCGATTATCAGGGGTGAACACTGAAGCTTTCTTT. The full variable domain, completed using reference TRBV11-2 and TRBJ1-1, is EAGVAQSPRYKIIEKRQSVAFWCNPISGHATLYWYQQILGQGPKLLIQFQNNGVVDDSQLPKDRFSAERLKGVDSTLKIQPAKLEDSAVYLCASSRLSGVNTEAFFGQGTRLTVV.

Here the CDR3 reads CASSPPGQIHGYTF. CDR3 bases: TGTGCCAGCAGTCCACCGGGACAAATACATGGCTACACCTTC. The genes are TRBV27 and TRBJ1-2, with D maybe TRBD1 (6 bases). From germline, CDR1 is MNHEY and CDR2 SMNVEV (reference sequence). The CDR3 runs 14 residues. The V end was cut by 5 bases, the J end by 6 bases, with 16 bases between.

This clone has only one observation. The V call is TRBV9, the J call TRBJ1-4; no clear D gene. V was trimmed by 0 bases and J by 8 bases, leaving 11 bases between them. Germline V CDR1 and CDR2: SGDLS, YYNGEE. The CDR3 totals 14 residues. The CDR3 spells CASSVGPGGEKLFF. The CDR3 DNA reads TGTGCCAGCAGCGTAGGTCCGGGAGGAGAAAAACTGTTTTTT.

The chain employs TRBV3-1 (or the pseudogene TRBV3-2) and TRBJ2-1, with 13 nucleotides matching TRBD2. CDR3 length equals 16 residues. The germline gives CDR1 LGHDT, CDR2 YNNKEL (reference sequence). V was clipped by 3 bases and J by 8 bases; unmatched bases: 7. CDR3 residues: CASSHLRTSGGYEQFF. CDR3 in DNA: TGTGCCAGCAGCCACCTACGGACTAGCGGGGGTTATGAGCAGTTCTTC.

The rearrangement links TRBV15 to TRBJ1-1; TRBD1 matches 10 bases. Germline CDR1 LNHNV, CDR2 YYDKDF (reference sequence). This CDR3 has 16 amino acids. The J segment lost 8 bases and the V segment lost 5 bases, leaving 14 bases of the junction unmatched. The CDR3 nucleotides read TGTGCCACCAGCTGGATACAACCGACAGGGGGCGAGGAAGCTTTCTTT. Translation gives CATSWIQPTGGEEAFF.

This clone has only a few counts. The rearrangement links TRBV30 to TRBJ1-2; 8 nucleotides align to TRBD1. The V segment lost 4 bases and the J segment 4 bases; nucleotides outside the gene matches: 5. The CDR3 totals 13 residues. Germline CDR1 GTSNPN, CDR2 SVGIG (reference sequence). DNA of the CDR3: TGTGCCTGGACTAGGGACAGGCCCTATGGCTACACCTTC. Encoded protein: CAWTRDRPYGYTF.